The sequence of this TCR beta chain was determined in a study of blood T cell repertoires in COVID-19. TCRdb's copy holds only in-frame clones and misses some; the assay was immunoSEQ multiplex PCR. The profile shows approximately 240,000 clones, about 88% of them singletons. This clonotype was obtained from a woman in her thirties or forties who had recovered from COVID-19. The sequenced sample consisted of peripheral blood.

The CDR3 loop reads CASSPRRAETQYF. CDR3 nucleotides: TGTGCCAGCTCACCTAGGAGGGCGGAGACCCAGTACTTC. The chain uses TRBV18 and TRBJ2-5; a possible D gene is TRBD2 (6 bases). The CDR3 runs 13 residues. V was cut by 3 bases and J by 5 bases, with 10 bases left in between. Germline V gene lookup returns CDR1 KGHSH and CDR2 LQKENI.